The source of this T cell receptor beta chain is a study of blood T cell repertoires in COVID-19. Study context: Researchers got acute and convalescent COVID-19 samples from the United States, Italy and Spain. Nucleic acid was either cDNA or gDNA, and it came from T cells, B-cell-depleted T cells, or PBMCs.

Looked up from germline, CDR1 is GTSNPN and CDR2 is SVGIG (reference sequence). Trimming pared 3 bases from V and 7 bases from J, leaving 15 bases between. The CDR3 contains 13 residues. In the source study's methods: Amplification from reference gene primers served as the basis for estimated nucleated cell counts. Clones were sequenced by immunoSEQ multiplex PCR, and TCRdb holds only the in-frame ones, with some missing. That table supplies the V and J calls and clone size; D and trimming were determined from the DNA. The table records about 280,000 clones, roughly nine tenths of them present only once.

The TCR comes from a woman between 45 and 65 years old who had recovered from COVID-19. The chain couples TRBV30 to TRBJ1-2; D is ambiguous. The sample taken for sequencing was peripheral blood. In nucleotides, the CDR3 is TGTGCCTGGAGCCCCCTCGACACCCCTGGCTACACCTTC. This codes for CAWSPLDTPGYTF.